This T cell receptor beta chain derives from a study of CD8 T cells in ankylosing spondylitis. With V trimmed by 2 bases and J by 8 bases, 8 bases remained unmatched. Germline assignment: CDR1 SGHVS and CDR2 FQNEAQ. This CDR3 is 15 amino acids long. In the case of this clonotype: Its target is not known.

Quantitative barcoded 5'-RACE was used to prepare TCR beta libraries. MiXCR, run by TCRdb on the 5' RACE reads, gives a single entry per CDR3 protein. The top ten clones hold around 13% of a sample with a few hundred thousand distinct CDR3 sequences, approximately 20% of them seen once. Study findings and constraints: What appeared characteristic of ankylosing spondylitis blood was a TCR beta motif of about eight highly homologous variants. Significant enrichment of disease-linked clones was reportedly seen in matched ankylosing spondylitis synovial fluid.

The sample was blood, either unsorted or a sorted T cell fraction (not recorded which). The receptor's source is a male donor with ankylosing spondylitis or in good health (not recorded which). The chain combines TRBV7-8 with TRBJ2-1; TRBD1 matches 8 bases. This CDR3 is CASSLPRQGRDEQFF. The CDR3 coding sequence is TGTGCCAGCAGCTTACCGAGACAGGGGCGGGATGAGCAGTTCTTC.